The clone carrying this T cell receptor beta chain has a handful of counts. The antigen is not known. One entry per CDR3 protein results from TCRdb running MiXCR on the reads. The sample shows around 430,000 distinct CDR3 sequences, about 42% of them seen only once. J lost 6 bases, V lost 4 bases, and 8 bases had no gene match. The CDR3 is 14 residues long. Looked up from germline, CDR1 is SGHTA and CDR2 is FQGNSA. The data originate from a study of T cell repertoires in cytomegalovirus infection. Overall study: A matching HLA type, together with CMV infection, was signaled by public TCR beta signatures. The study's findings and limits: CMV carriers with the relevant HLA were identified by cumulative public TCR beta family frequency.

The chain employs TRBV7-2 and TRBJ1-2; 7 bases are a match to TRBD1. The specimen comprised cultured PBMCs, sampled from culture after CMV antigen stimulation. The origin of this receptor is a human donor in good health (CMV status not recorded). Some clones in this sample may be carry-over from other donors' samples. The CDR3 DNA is TGTGCCAGCAGCTCAAGGGACAGTTTCGATGGCTACACCTTC. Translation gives CASSSRDSFDGYTF.